Below are 23 T cell receptor beta chains sequenced from a single sample in a study of T-cell reconstitution after alpha-beta-depleted transplantation in children. As it was prepared, the TCRbeta library received unique molecular identifiers. TCRdb re-called the PCR reads with MiXCR, one entry per CDR3 protein. Here the sample spans just over 350,000 distinct CDR3 sequences, less than 15% being singletons. The sample was PBMCs, taken from the stem cell graft. The receptor set was obtained from a human donor who donated a stem cell graft to a child with Fanconi anemia.

In this sample, this clonotype turned up a few times. This chain connects TRBV6-2 or TRBV6-3 to TRBJ2-5; TRBD1 agrees at 7 bases. CDR1 is MNHEY, CDR2 SVGEGT, per germline. There are 13 residues in the CDR3. The ends lost 6 bases at V and 4 bases at J; junction bases unmatched: 5. CDR3 sequence (DNA): TGTGCCAGCAGAGACAGGGTTAGAGAGACCCAGTACTTC. Amino acids: CASRDRVRETQYF.

This clonotype was recorded at least ten times. V and J are TRBV11-2 and TRBJ1-4; 8 bases map to TRBD1. With 0 bases clipped from V and 5 bases from J, the junction kept 2 bases outside the gene matches. CDR1 and CDR2 from the germline V gene are SGHAT and FQNNGV. CDR3 length: 15 residues. Here the CDR3 DNA reads TGTGCCAGCAGCTTAGAAGGGACAGGCAATGAAAAACTGTTTTTT. Amino acid sequence: CASSLEGTGNEKLFF.

This clonotype was detected ten times or more. The chain is built from TRBV12-3 or TRBV12-4 and TRBJ1-1; no definite D call. Trimming took off 5 bases at V and 6 bases at J, with 10 bases between the two ends. The CDR3 is 12 amino acids. The CDR3 here is CASSRVGSEAFF. In nucleotides, the CDR3 is TGTGCCAGCAGTCGGGTAGGCTCTGAAGCTTTCTTT.

V usage is TRBV6-2 or TRBV6-3 and J usage is TRBJ2-7; a possible D gene is TRBD1 (6 bases). The V and J ends lost 6 bases and 2 bases respectively, with 14 bases between them. Germline values: CDR1 MNHEY, CDR2 SVGEGT. This CDR3 has 14 residues. CDR3 sequence: CASRPNRVPYEQYF. DNA for the CDR3: TGTGCCAGCAGACCCAACAGGGTTCCCTACGAGCAGTACTTC.

Ten or more counts support this clonotype. The chain has TRBV4-3 and TRBJ2-3; D might be TRBD2 (5 bases). The V end lost 2 bases, the J end lost 0 bases, and 18 bases lay between the germline ends. CDR1 is LGHNA, CDR2 YSLEER, per germline. This CDR3 is built from 18 residues. The CDR3 here is CASSQNPWRRPSTDTQYF. DNA for the CDR3: TGCGCCAGCAGCCAAAACCCGTGGAGGAGACCTAGCACAGATACGCAGTATTTT.

This clonotype was detected many times. The chain joins TRBV12-3 or TRBV12-4 to TRBJ1-6; possible D gene TRBD1, 6 bases. This CDR3 is built from 15 residues. Trimming removed 5 bases at V and 7 bases at J, with 15 bases between. CDR3 in DNA: TGTGCCAGCAGTCTCCCAACAGGGACCAATTCACCCCTCCACTTT. The encoded protein is CASSLPTGTNSPLHF.

There are many counts of this clonotype. V and J are TRBV7-9 and TRBJ1-4; TRBD1 agrees at 9 bases. CDR1 SEHNR and CDR2 FQNEAQ come from the germline V gene (reference sequence). Losses at the gene ends were 5 bases for V and 5 bases for J; bases not matched to a gene: 6. CDR3 size: 15 residues. This chain's CDR3 is CASSVQGASNEKLFF. The CDR3 DNA reads TGTGCCAGCAGCGTACAGGGGGCTTCAAATGAAAAACTGTTTTTT.

This clonotype has only a few counts. The chain has TRBV7-8 and TRBJ2-7, with TRBD1 matching over 10 bases. Germline V gene lookup returns CDR1 SGHVS and CDR2 FQNEAQ. CDR3 size: 15 residues. J was trimmed by 6 bases and V by 2 bases; bases with no gene match: 7. In nucleotides, the CDR3 is TGTGCCAGCAGCTTAACACCGGGACAGGGGATCGAGCAGTACGTC. It specifies CASSLTPGQGIEQYV.

The chain couples TRBV18 to TRBJ1-1; D is possibly TRBD1 (6 bases). Germline assignment: CDR1 KGHSH and CDR2 LQKENI. This CDR3 has 16 amino acids. The V gene lost 2 bases and the J gene lost 0 bases, with 13 bases spanning the gap. CDR3 residues: CASSPRAGAMNTEAFF. CDR3 DNA sequence: TGTGCCAGCTCACCAAGGGCAGGGGCCATGAACACTGAAGCTTTCTTT. The full variable domain, with the rest looked up from reference TRBV18 and TRBJ1-1, is NAGVMQNPRHLVRRRGQEARLRCSPMKGHSHVYWYRQLPEEGLKFMVYLQKENIIDESGMPKERFSAEFPKEGPSILRIQQVVRGDSAAYFCASSPRAGAMNTEAFFGQGTRLTVV.

The chain couples TRBV4-2 to TRBJ2-2; D is ambiguous. V lost 4 bases and J lost 0, with 15 bases in between. CDR1 and CDR2 from the germline V gene are LGHNA and YNFKEQ. This CDR3 has 17 amino acids. As DNA, the CDR3 is TGTGCCAGCAGCCCAGACGAGGCGGCAGCGAACACCGGGGAGCTGTTTTTT. It specifies CASSPDEAAANTGELFF.

The chain carries TRBV5-6 and TRBJ1-1; 8 bases map to TRBD1. The CDR3 extends over 15 amino acids. Germline CDR1 SGHDT, CDR2 YYEEEE. Trimming cost V 0 bases and J 5 bases; bases outside gene matches: 6. The chain's CDR3 is CASSLDQGAETEAFF. The CDR3 DNA sequence: TGTGCCAGCAGCTTGGACCAGGGGGCCGAAACTGAAGCTTTCTTT.

V gene TRBV4-2 combines with J gene TRBJ2-2, with 7 bases aligning to TRBD1. Germline V gives CDR1 LGHNA, CDR2 YNFKEQ. The junction had 1 base not matched to a gene; V was cut back by 0 bases and J by 0 bases. The CDR3 is made up of 16 amino acids. CDR3 region: CASSQETGANTGELFF. In nucleotides, the CDR3 is TGTGCCAGCAGCCAAGAAACAGGGGCGAACACCGGGGAGCTGTTTTTT.

CDR3 region: CASSYALNNEQFF. CDR3 sequence (DNA): TGTGCCAGCAGTTATGCACTTAACAATGAGCAGTTCTTC. V usage is TRBV6-2 or TRBV6-3 and J usage is TRBJ2-1; D gene ambiguous. The CDR3 is made up of 13 amino acids. Between the trimmed V and J ends, which lost 3 bases and 5 bases, there was a span of 8 bases. The germline gives CDR1 MNHEY, CDR2 SVGEGT.

In its sample, this clonotype was seen a few times. The CDR3 loop is CASSHGTGNSYEQYF. The CDR3 DNA reads TGTGCCAGCAGCCACGGGACAGGGAACTCCTACGAGCAGTACTTC. The genes are TRBV7-8 and TRBJ2-7; 9 bases fit TRBD1. Germline-derived CDR1 and CDR2 are SGHVS and FQNEAQ. After removal of 5 bases from V and 0 bases from J, the junction contained 5 bases not matched to a gene. The CDR3 sequence is 15 residues long.

In its sample, this clonotype was seen many times. V and J are TRBV9 and TRBJ2-3, with TRBD1 as a possible D gene (5 bases). Germline CDR1 and CDR2: SGDLS and YYNGEE. The CDR3 covers 15 residues. The V end was cut by 0 bases, the J end by 2 bases, with 10 bases between. The CDR3, as DNA: TGTGCCAGCAGCGTAGAGGGGCAGTACACAGATACGCAGTATTTT. Translated: CASSVEGQYTDTQYF. The whole variable domain, filled in from reference TRBV9 and TRBJ2-3, reads DSGVTQTPKHLITATGQRVTLRCSPRSGDLSVYWYQQSLDQGLQFLIQYYNGEERAKGNILERFSAQQFPDLHSELNLSSLELGDSALYFCASSVEGQYTDTQYFGPGTRLTVL.

This clonotype came up many times. The DNA is left out, because the CDR3 cannot be placed on it with certainty; the CDR3 is given as TCRdb lists it. V is TRBV7-9 and J is TRBJ2-5; the table's D call, TRBD1, has no DNA check behind it. Ends included, the CDR3 has 14 residues. Germline CDR1 is SEHNR and CDR2 is FQNEAQ (reference sequence). CDR3: CASSSTFGAETQYF.

V gene TRBV5-1 combines with J gene TRBJ2-2, with D perhaps assigned TRBD1 or TRBD2 (5 bases each). Germline CDR1 SGHRS, CDR2 YFSETQ. V was cut by 7 bases and J by 7 bases, with 23 bases left in between. The CDR3 consists of 16 residues. Written as DNA, the CDR3 is TGCGCCAGCCACCGGACGGGAACCCAGGGAGACGGGGAGCTGTTTTTT. It yields the protein CASHRTGTQGDGELFF.

The chain is built from TRBV4-2 and TRBJ2-7; D is possibly TRBD2 (6 bases). CDR3 length equals 14 residues. Germline loops: CDR1 LGHNA, CDR2 YNFKEQ. V shed 3 bases and J shed 7 bases, with 16 bases lying between them. The DNA of the CDR3 is TGTGCCAGCAGCCAGACCGGCGAGGGAGGAGAGCAGTACTTC. Its translation: CASSQTGEGGEQYF.

This clonotype was seen only a few times. V usage is TRBV6-5 and J usage is TRBJ2-3; D is possibly TRBD2 (6 bases). V was cut by 2 bases and J by 1 base, with 19 bases left in between. Per the germline V gene, CDR1 is MNHEY and CDR2 is SVGAGI. The CDR3 runs to 18 residues. The DNA for the CDR3 is TGTGCCAGCAGTTACGTTACGGGGAGGACTTCCCGCACAGATACGCAGTATTTT. This encodes CASSYVTGRTSRTDTQYF.

The chain is built from TRBV18 and TRBJ2-7; D is perhaps TRBD1 (5 bases). CDR3 size: 13 residues. V lost 6 bases and J 3 bases, leaving 12 bases between the germline ends. CDR1 KGHSH and CDR2 LQKENI come from the germline V gene. CDR3 residues: CASSELQGYEQYV. Here the CDR3 DNA reads TGTGCCAGCTCTGAACTCCAGGGCTACGAGCAGTACGTC.

This clonotype was observed a handful of times. This rearrangement joins TRBV2 to TRBJ1-1; D is uncertain. The CDR3 is 12 residues long. V lost 3 bases and J 6 bases, leaving 8 bases between the germline ends. CDR1 SNHLY and CDR2 FYNNEI come from the germline V gene. The CDR3 loop is CASSDSLPEAFF. The CDR3 DNA is TGTGCCAGCAGTGACTCACTCCCTGAAGCTTTCTTT.

This clonotype was seen a handful of times. The CDR3 coding sequence is TGCAGTGCTAGAGAAAGGGGTAGCGCTTGGAGGGAGCAGTACTTC. This codes for CSARERGSAWREQYF. The J gene is TRBJ2-7, the V gene TRBV20-1; possibly TRBD1 or TRBD2 for D (5 bases each). The CDR3 totals 15 residues. Per the germline V gene, CDR1 is DFQATT and CDR2 is SNEGSKA (reference sequence). Between the trimmed V and J ends, which lost 0 bases and 7 bases, there was a span of 19 bases.

The chain joins TRBV20-1 to TRBJ1-6, with 9 bases lining up with TRBD1. This CDR3 spans 15 amino acids. V trimming: 1 base; J trimming: 6 bases; junction bases outside the gene matches: 4. CDR1 DFQATT and CDR2 SNEGSKA come from the germline V gene (reference sequence). This CDR3 is CSARVEDRGNSPLHF. DNA of the CDR3: TGCAGTGCTAGAGTAGAGGACAGGGGTAATTCACCCCTCCACTTT.